Sequencing of this T cell receptor beta chain was carried out in a study of OX40 agonist ivuxolimab in advanced cancers. Looked up from germline, CDR1 is SEHNR and CDR2 is FQNEAQ (reference sequence). The CDR3 is 19 residues long. V trimming: 5 bases; J trimming: 1 base; junction bases outside the gene matches: 10. Generated by immunoSEQ multiplex PCR, the TCRdb table keeps only in-frame clones and is missing some. The sample shows under 45,000 clones, 75% to 85% of them seen only once. This sequence originates from an adult with an advanced solid tumor such as melanoma, head and neck, liver or kidney cancer. The sample here was CD4+ or CD8+ T cells sorted from blood, taken in a trial of the OX40 agonist ivuxolimab. The V call is TRBV7-9, the J call TRBJ2-1; 14 bases match TRBD2. The CDR3 nucleotides are TGTGCCAGCAGCGGGACTAGCGGGAGCGGCTGGTCGTCCTACAATGAGCAGTTCTTC. Protein sequence: CASSGTSGSGWSSYNEQFF.